This record looks at one TCR beta chain sequence and its context. Its antigen remains undetermined. No much larger clone exists at a distance of one base, and base qualities are not known. TCRbeta CDR3 regions were amplified from genomic DNA using the immunoSEQ Assay, a bias-controlled multiplex PCR. The authors' analysis ran thus. The number of nucleated cells in each sample was estimated by amplification of reference gene primers within the assay. To quantify the absolute abundance of each unique TCRbeta CDR3 rearrangement, sequence reads were collapsed and filtered. For each sample, productive Simpson clonality was calculated as the square root of Simpson's diversity index over productive rearrangements. Here the immuneACCESS table is served through TCRdb, limited to in-frame sequences with V and J called. Missing clones are a known gap in these copies; in checked studies unresolved V genes cover under half, and the rest lacks a known reason. Clone size and the V and J calls come from that table; the DNA yielded D and trimming. The sample table records 200,000 to 250,000 clones; approximately 80% of these occur just once. The top ten hold approximately 5% of the sample.

The CDR3, cysteine through phenylalanine, is 16 amino acids long. Left in the record is the CDR3 DNA by itself, 48 bases read in frame from the first base. Relative to germline, V is 5 bases shorter and J is 2 bases shorter, with 17 bases between their ends. CDR1 and CDR2 are drawn from the germline V gene (reference sequence): LNHNV, YYDKDF. This sample stems from a study of blood T cell repertoires in COVID-19 (dated by TCRdb to 2018 to 2020). Broadly, across the study: Samples covering the acute and convalescent phases of COVID-19 were provided by collaborators in the United States, Italy and Spain. The prospective study material was composed of cDNA or gDNA derived from T cells, B-cell-depleted T cells, or PBMCs. Deeply sampled blood TCRbeta repertoires from subjects exposed to, actively infected with, or recovered from COVID-19 were included in the dataset. The repertoires were released in a freely available public database meant as a resource for research on the immune response to SARS-CoV-2. Samples came from the ongoing ImmuneRACE study (first 160 participants) plus 1,254 subjects from 6 global collaborators. Nearly every sample came with metadata listing a de-identified subject ID, COVID-19 status, age in years and sex. HLA class I and class II types, where available, came from metadata supplied by the sample provider rather than from assay-based typing.

What the work shows at the level of the full study, not this receptor alone: The quantity of clinical and demographic metadata differed by source and by participant and was supplied without curation.

A second Seattle source provided samples from volunteer blood donors who had recovered from COVID-19. Whole blood was collected in K2EDTA tubes by collaborating institutions according to the institutions' own protocols. For TCRbeta analysis, collaborator samples were shipped as frozen whole blood, as isolated PBMCs, or as DNA extracted from either sample type. Input material: peripheral blood. The rearrangement joined TRBV15 to TRBJ2-3, and possibly TRBD1, on 5 matching bases. This receptor was taken from a woman in her sixties who had recovered from COVID-19. The bases are TGTGCCACCAGCCCATACGGCACAGGAATCACAGATACGCAGTATTTT. It codes for CATSPYGTGITDTQYF.